The rows below give T cell receptor beta chains drawn from one sample of a study of T cells after yellow fever vaccination. TCRdb reprocessed the 5' RACE reads via MiXCR and lists one record per CDR3 protein. In the table there are about 550,000 distinct CDR3 sequences, roughly 19% of which are singletons. This material consisted of PBMCs, taken 15 days after the yellow fever booster vaccination. The receptors were gathered from a young man who received the YFV17D yellow fever vaccine. Both conserved end residues are part of each CDR3. The D gene is left open where the match is weak. Clone size is stated in some rows and not others, as once, few, many or a class when expanded.

clone_size: -
d_call: TRBD2
v_call: TRBV4-2
j_call: TRBJ2-2
cdr3_nt: TGTGCCAGCAGTCGAACTAGCGGGAGTACCGGGGAGCTGTTTTTT
cdr3_aa: CASSRTSGSTGELFF

clone_size: -
d_call: -
v_call: TRBV20-1
j_call: TRBJ1-1
cdr3_nt: TGCAGTGTGCAGAGGGGAGTAAAGACTGAAGCTTTCTTT
cdr3_aa: CSVQRGVKTEAFF

clone_size: few
d_call: -
v_call: TRBV27
j_call: TRBJ2-6
cdr3_nt: TGTGCCAGCAGTTCCTATAGCTCTGGGGCCAACGTCCTGACTTTC
cdr3_aa: CASSSYSSGANVLTF

clone_size: few
d_call: -
v_call: TRBV20-1
j_call: TRBJ2-2
cdr3_nt: TGCAGTGCTACTAGGGGGACGTCGAACACCGGGGAGCTGTTTTTT
cdr3_aa: CSATRGTSNTGELFF

clone_size: few
d_call: -
v_call: TRBV7-2
j_call: TRBJ2-5
cdr3_nt: TGTGCCAGCAGCACAAAAACCCCGGGGGAAGAGACCCAGTACTTC
cdr3_aa: CASSTKTPGEETQYF

clone_size: -
d_call: -
v_call: TRBV18
j_call: TRBJ1-5
cdr3_nt: TGTGCCAGCTCATCGATACACAATCAGCCCCAGCATTTT
cdr3_aa: CASSSIHNQPQHF

clone_size: -
d_call: TRBD2
v_call: TRBV20-1
j_call: TRBJ2-2
cdr3_nt: TGCAGTGCTAGAGATTTTACCCGTCCCCCGGGGGGGGATAGGACCGGGGAGCTGTTTTTT
cdr3_aa: CSARDFTRPPGGDRTGELFF

clone_size: few
d_call: -
v_call: TRBV4-3
j_call: TRBJ2-1
cdr3_nt: TGCGCCAGCAGCCAAGCCGGGTACAATGAGCAGTTCTTC
cdr3_aa: CASSQAGYNEQFF

clone_size: -
d_call: TRBD2
v_call: TRBV20-1
j_call: TRBJ2-5
cdr3_nt: TGCAGTGCTAGAGATCGAGCCGGCGGGAGGGTAGAGACCCAGTACTTC
cdr3_aa: CSARDRAGGRVETQYF

clone_size: -
d_call: -
v_call: TRBV29-1
j_call: TRBJ2-3
cdr3_nt: TGCAGCGTTCGGACTGGTCGTGGGGGAGATACGCAGTATTTT
cdr3_aa: CSVRTGRGGDTQYF

clone_size: -
d_call: -
v_call: TRBV6-2/TRBV6-3
j_call: TRBJ1-1
cdr3_nt: TGTGCCAGCAGTTACCACCCTGGGGGCACTGAAGCTTTCTTT
cdr3_aa: CASSYHPGGTEAFF

clone_size: -
d_call: TRBD2
v_call: TRBV6-2/TRBV6-3
j_call: TRBJ2-7
cdr3_nt: TGTGCCAGCAGTACGGTGACTAGCGGGTACGAGCAGTACTTC
cdr3_aa: CASSTVTSGYEQYF

clone_size: -
d_call: -
v_call: TRBV20-1
j_call: TRBJ1-4
cdr3_nt: TGCAGTGCTAGGGCCACTGGGGCTGAAAAACTGTTTTTT
cdr3_aa: CSARATGAEKLFF

clone_size: -
d_call: -
v_call: TRBV6-1
j_call: TRBJ2-1
cdr3_nt: TGTGCCAGCAGGGAACAGGGAATTAACAATGAGCAGTTCTTC
cdr3_aa: CASREQGINNEQFF

clone_size: -
d_call: TRBD2
v_call: TRBV20-1
j_call: TRBJ2-1
cdr3_nt: TGCAGTGGGCTAGCGGGGGGGGAGCAGTTCTTC
cdr3_aa: CSGLAGGEQFF

clone_size: -
d_call: -
v_call: TRBV10-3
j_call: TRBJ2-5
cdr3_nt: TGTGCCATCAGTGACCCAGCGGGCGAATTCCAAGAGACCCAGTACTTC
cdr3_aa: CAISDPAGEFQETQYF

clone_size: -
d_call: -
v_call: TRBV11-2
j_call: TRBJ2-1
cdr3_nt: TGTGCCAGCAGCTTAGCCGACAGGTCCTTGAGCAATGAGCAGTTCTTC
cdr3_aa: CASSLADRSLSNEQFF

clone_size: few
d_call: -
v_call: TRBV3-1
j_call: TRBJ2-1
cdr3_nt: TGTGCCAGCAGCCCCTCGGAGCTAAGAAACTCCTACAATGAGCAGTTCTTC
cdr3_aa: CASSPSELRNSYNEQFF

clone_size: many
d_call: -
v_call: TRBV6-5
j_call: TRBJ2-2
cdr3_nt: TGTGCCAGCAGTTACGTCAGAAACACCGGGGAGCTGTTTTTT
cdr3_aa: CASSYVRNTGELFF

clone_size: -
d_call: -
v_call: TRBV12-3/TRBV12-4
j_call: TRBJ1-5
cdr3_nt: TGTGCCAGCAGTTTTAGGGTAAAGAATCAGCCCCAGCATTTT
cdr3_aa: CASSFRVKNQPQHF

clone_size: -
d_call: TRBD1
v_call: TRBV9
j_call: TRBJ2-7
cdr3_nt: TGTGCCAGCAGCCCCCGGCACGGGACAGGGGATTCCTACGAGCAGTACTTC
cdr3_aa: CASSPRHGTGDSYEQYF

clone_size: few
d_call: -
v_call: TRBV28
j_call: TRBJ2-1
cdr3_nt: TGTGCCAGCAGTTTCGGAGGGGATGAGCAGTTCTTC
cdr3_aa: CASSFGGDEQFF

clone_size: -
d_call: TRBD2
v_call: TRBV28
j_call: TRBJ2-2
cdr3_nt: TGTGCCAGCATTGAACTAGCGGAAAGGGACACCGGGGAGCTGTTTTTT
cdr3_aa: CASIELAERDTGELFF

clone_size: -
d_call: -
v_call: TRBV7-2
j_call: TRBJ1-2
cdr3_nt: TGTGCCAGCACCCTTCTGGGCGACTATGGCTACACCTTC
cdr3_aa: CASTLLGDYGYTF

clone_size: once
d_call: -
v_call: TRBV5-1
j_call: TRBJ2-5
cdr3_nt: TGCGCCAGCAGCTCGGGACCTCCCCAAGAGACCCAGTACTTC
cdr3_aa: CASSSGPPQETQYF

clone_size: many
d_call: TRBD2
v_call: TRBV7-2
j_call: TRBJ2-1
cdr3_nt: TGTGCCAGCAGCCCGACAGCGGGGTCCTACAATGAGCAGTTCTTC
cdr3_aa: CASSPTAGSYNEQFF

clone_size: -
d_call: TRBD1
v_call: TRBV20-1
j_call: TRBJ2-1
cdr3_nt: TGCAGTGTGAGACAGGGGGCGGTCAATGAGCAGTTCTTC
cdr3_aa: CSVRQGAVNEQFF

clone_size: -
d_call: -
v_call: TRBV20-1
j_call: TRBJ2-3
cdr3_nt: TGCAGTGCTAGGGTAGCGGCAGGCACAGATACGCAGTATTTT
cdr3_aa: CSARVAAGTDTQYF

clone_size: -
d_call: -
v_call: TRBV6-4
j_call: TRBJ2-1
cdr3_nt: TGTGCCAGCAGACTCTACGGCCGCTCGACCGATGAGCAGTTCTTC
cdr3_aa: CASRLYGRSTDEQFF

clone_size: -
d_call: TRBD2
v_call: TRBV10-3
j_call: TRBJ2-1
cdr3_nt: TGTGCCATCAGGCGGGAGTCCCACAATGAGCAGTTCTTC
cdr3_aa: CAIRRESHNEQFF

clone_size: -
d_call: -
v_call: TRBV5-1
j_call: TRBJ2-4
cdr3_nt: TGCGCCAGCCCGGGCTCTATACTGGACATTCAGTACTTC
cdr3_aa: CASPGSILDIQYF

clone_size: -
d_call: -
v_call: TRBV20-1
j_call: TRBJ1-3
cdr3_nt: TGCAGTGCTAGAGAAGGCAGCTCTGGAAACACCATATATTTT
cdr3_aa: CSAREGSSGNTIYF

clone_size: -
d_call: -
v_call: TRBV5-1
j_call: TRBJ2-2
cdr3_nt: TGCGCCAGCAGCGCTATGGGCTCAAACACCGGGGAGCTGTTTTTT
cdr3_aa: CASSAMGSNTGELFF

clone_size: few
d_call: TRBD2
v_call: TRBV6-2/TRBV6-3
j_call: TRBJ2-5
cdr3_nt: TGTGCCAGCAGTTACTCACTAGCGGGCGATCAAGAGACCCAGTACTTC
cdr3_aa: CASSYSLAGDQETQYF

clone_size: -
d_call: TRBD2
v_call: TRBV5-5
j_call: TRBJ2-7
cdr3_nt: TGTGCCAGCAGGCCAGAACTAGCGCCCCCGTCCCCTGACTTC
cdr3_aa: CASRPELAPPSPDF

clone_size: few
d_call: -
v_call: TRBV5-1
j_call: TRBJ1-1
cdr3_nt: TGCGCCAGCAGCTTGGTAAACAGCCTGAACACTGAAGCTTTCTTT
cdr3_aa: CASSLVNSLNTEAFF

clone_size: few
d_call: -
v_call: TRBV20-1
j_call: TRBJ2-3
cdr3_nt: TGCAGTGCTAGACTGAGAGCAGATACGCAGTATTTT
cdr3_aa: CSARLRADTQYF

clone_size: few
d_call: -
v_call: TRBV7-2
j_call: TRBJ2-1
cdr3_nt: TGTGCCAGCAGCCTAAGGGGGGGGTCGGTAAATGAGCAGTTCTTC
cdr3_aa: CASSLRGGSVNEQFF

clone_size: -
d_call: -
v_call: TRBV20-1
j_call: TRBJ2-2
cdr3_nt: TGCAGTGCTAGAGGGGCAGACACCGGGGAGCTGTTTTTT
cdr3_aa: CSARGADTGELFF

clone_size: many
d_call: -
v_call: TRBV7-9
j_call: TRBJ2-1
cdr3_nt: TGTGCCAGCAGCTTAGATGGGACGTTGGGGGACAATGAGCAGTTCTTC
cdr3_aa: CASSLDGTLGDNEQFF

clone_size: many
d_call: -
v_call: TRBV9
j_call: TRBJ2-3
cdr3_nt: TGTGCCAGCAGCGCATTCGGAGGGACAGATACGCAGTATTTT
cdr3_aa: CASSAFGGTDTQYF

clone_size: -
d_call: TRBD2
v_call: TRBV20-1
j_call: TRBJ2-7
cdr3_nt: TGCAGTGCTAGCGGGGTAGCGGGAAGCTACGAGCAGTACTTC
cdr3_aa: CSASGVAGSYEQYF